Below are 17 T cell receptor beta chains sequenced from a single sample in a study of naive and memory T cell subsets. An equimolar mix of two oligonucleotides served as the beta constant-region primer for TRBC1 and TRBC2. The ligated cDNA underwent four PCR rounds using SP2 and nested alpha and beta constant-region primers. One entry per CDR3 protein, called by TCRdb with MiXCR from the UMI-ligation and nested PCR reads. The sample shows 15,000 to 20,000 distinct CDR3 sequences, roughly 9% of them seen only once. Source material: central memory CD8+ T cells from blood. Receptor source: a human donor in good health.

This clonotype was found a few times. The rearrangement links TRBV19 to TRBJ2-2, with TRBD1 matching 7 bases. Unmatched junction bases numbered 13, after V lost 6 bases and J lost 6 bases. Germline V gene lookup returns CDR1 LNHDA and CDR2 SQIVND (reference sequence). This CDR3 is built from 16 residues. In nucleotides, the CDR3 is TGTGCCAGTAGGTCTCGTTTAGGGGGCTGGGCCGGGGAGCTGTTTTTT. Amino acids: CASRSRLGGWAGELFF.

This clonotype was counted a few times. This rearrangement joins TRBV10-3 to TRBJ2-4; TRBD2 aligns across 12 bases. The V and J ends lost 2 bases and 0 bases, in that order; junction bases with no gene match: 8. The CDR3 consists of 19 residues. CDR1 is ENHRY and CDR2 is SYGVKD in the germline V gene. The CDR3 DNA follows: TGTGCCATCAGTGAGCGGGGACTAGCGGGCCCGCTAGCCAAAAACATTCAGTACTTC. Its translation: CAISERGLAGPLAKNIQYF.

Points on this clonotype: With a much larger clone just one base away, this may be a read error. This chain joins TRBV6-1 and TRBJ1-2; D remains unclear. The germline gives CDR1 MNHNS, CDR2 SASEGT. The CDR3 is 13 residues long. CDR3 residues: CASSELDGYGDTF. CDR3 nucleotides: TGTGCCAGCAGTGAGCTGGACGGGTATGGCGACACCTTC.

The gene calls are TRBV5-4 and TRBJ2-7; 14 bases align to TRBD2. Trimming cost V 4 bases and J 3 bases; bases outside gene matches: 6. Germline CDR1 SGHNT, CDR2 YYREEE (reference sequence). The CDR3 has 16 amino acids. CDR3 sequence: CASSHVGTSGSYEQYF. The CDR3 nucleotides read TGTGCCAGCAGCCACGTAGGGACTAGCGGGAGCTACGAGCAGTACTTC. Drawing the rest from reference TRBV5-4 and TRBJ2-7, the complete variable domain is ETGVTQSPTHLIKTRGQQVTLRCSSQSGHNTVSWYQQALGQGPQFIFQYYREEENGRGNFPPRFSGLQFPNYSSELNVNALELDDSALYLCASSHVGTSGSYEQYFGPGTRLTVT.

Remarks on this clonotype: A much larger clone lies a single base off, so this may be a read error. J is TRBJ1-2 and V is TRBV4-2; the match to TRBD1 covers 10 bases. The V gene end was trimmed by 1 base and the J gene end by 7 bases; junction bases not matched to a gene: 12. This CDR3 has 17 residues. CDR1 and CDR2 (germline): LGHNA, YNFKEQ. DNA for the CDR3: TGTGCCAGCAGCCAAGTGACAGGGGGCGGCGAAATTCGTGGCTACACCTTC. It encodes CASSQVTGGGEIRGYTF.

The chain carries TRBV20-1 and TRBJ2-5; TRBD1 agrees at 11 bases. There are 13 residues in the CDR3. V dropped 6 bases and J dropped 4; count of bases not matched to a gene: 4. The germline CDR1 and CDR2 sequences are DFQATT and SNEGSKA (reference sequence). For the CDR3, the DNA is TGCAGTGCAGGGACAGGGGGAATAGAGACCCAGTACTTC. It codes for CSAGTGGIETQYF.

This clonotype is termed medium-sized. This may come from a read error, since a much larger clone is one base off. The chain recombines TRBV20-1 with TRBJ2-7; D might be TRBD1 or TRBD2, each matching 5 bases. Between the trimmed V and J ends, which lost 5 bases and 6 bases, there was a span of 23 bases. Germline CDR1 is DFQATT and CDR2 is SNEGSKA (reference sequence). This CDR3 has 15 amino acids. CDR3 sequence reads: CSAEQPGRETSEQYF. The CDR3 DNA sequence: TGCAGTGCTGAGCAACCGGGACGAGAAACCTCCGAGCAGTACTTC.

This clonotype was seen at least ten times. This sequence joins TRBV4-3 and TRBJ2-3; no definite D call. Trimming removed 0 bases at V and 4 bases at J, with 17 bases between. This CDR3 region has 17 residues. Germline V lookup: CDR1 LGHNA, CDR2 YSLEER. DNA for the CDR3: TGCGCCAGCAGCCAAGATCGGGTTAGCACCGGCGCAGATACGCAGTATTTT. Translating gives CASSQDRVSTGADTQYF.

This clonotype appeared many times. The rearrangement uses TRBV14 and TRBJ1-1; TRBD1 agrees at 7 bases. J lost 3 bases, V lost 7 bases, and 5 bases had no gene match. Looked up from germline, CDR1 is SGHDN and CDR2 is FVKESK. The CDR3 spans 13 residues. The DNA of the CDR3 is TGTGCCAGCAAGGAGGGGGCCTACACTGAAGCTTTCTTT. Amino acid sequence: CASKEGAYTEAFF.

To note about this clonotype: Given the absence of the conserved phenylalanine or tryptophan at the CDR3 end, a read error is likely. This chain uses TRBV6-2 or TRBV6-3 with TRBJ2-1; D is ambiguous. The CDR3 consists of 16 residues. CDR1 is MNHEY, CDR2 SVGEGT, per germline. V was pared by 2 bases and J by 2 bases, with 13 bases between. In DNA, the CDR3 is TGTGCCAGCAGTTACCCACCTTTGGGAACCTACAATGAGCAGTTCCTC. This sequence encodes CASSYPPLGTYNEQFL.

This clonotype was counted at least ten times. The CDR3 DNA sequence: TGTGCCAGCAGTACGACAGGCCCAGGCGCAGACTATACGCAGTATTTT. Protein product: CASSTTGPGADYTQYF. The chain employs TRBV28 and TRBJ2-3, with D tentatively TRBD1 (6 bases). The germline gives CDR1 MDHEN, CDR2 SYDVKM. The V end lost 5 bases, the J end lost 7 bases, and 22 bases lay between the germline ends. The CDR3 runs to 16 residues.

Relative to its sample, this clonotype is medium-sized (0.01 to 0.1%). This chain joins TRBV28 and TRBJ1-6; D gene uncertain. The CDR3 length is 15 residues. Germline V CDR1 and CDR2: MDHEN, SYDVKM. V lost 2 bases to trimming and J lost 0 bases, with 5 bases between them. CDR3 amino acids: CASSLGSSYNSPLHF. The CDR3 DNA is TGTGCCAGCAGTTTAGGGAGCTCCTATAATTCACCCCTCCACTTT.

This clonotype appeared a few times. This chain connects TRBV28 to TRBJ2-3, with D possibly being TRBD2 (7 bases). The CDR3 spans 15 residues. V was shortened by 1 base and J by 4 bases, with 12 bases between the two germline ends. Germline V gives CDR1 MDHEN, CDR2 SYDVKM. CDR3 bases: TGTGCCAGCAGTTTATATGGGGGGGCCCCAGATACGCAGTATTTT. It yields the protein CASSLYGGAPDTQYF.

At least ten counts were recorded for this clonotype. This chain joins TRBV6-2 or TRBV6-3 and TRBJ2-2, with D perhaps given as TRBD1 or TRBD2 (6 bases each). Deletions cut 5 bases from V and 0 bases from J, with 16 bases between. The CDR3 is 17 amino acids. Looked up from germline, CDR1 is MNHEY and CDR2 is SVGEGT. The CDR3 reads CASSLNRDFPNTGELFF. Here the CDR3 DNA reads TGTGCCAGCAGTCTAAACAGGGACTTCCCGAACACCGGGGAGCTGTTTTTT.

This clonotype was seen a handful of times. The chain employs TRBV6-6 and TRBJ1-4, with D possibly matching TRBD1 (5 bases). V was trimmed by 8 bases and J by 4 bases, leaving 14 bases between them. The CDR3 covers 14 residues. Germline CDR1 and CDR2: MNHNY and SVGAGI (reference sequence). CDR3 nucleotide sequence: TGTGCCAGCGGCCGGACGGGGGGTAATGAAAAACTGTTTTTT. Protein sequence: CASGRTGGNEKLFF.

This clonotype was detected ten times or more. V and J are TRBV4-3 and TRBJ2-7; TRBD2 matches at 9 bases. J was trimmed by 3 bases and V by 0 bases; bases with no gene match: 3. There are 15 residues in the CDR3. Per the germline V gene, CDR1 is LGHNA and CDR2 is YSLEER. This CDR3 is CASSQEREGLYEQYF. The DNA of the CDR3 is TGCGCCAGCAGCCAAGAGCGGGAGGGACTCTACGAGCAGTACTTC.

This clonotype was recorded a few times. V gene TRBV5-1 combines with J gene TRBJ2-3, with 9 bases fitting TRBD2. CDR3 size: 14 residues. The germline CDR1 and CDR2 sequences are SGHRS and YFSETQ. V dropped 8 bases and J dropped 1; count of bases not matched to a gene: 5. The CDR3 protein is CASYPSGGTDTQYF. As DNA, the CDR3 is TGCGCCAGTTACCCTAGCGGGGGCACAGATACGCAGTATTTT.